This T cell receptor (beta chain) was captured in a study of neurological immune-mediated disorders. Sample time point: longitudinal time-point 2. The cDNA came from 5'RACE, which used 10-nucleotide random UMIs. Every sequencing run generated over 180 million TCR-beta sequences from 15-18 subjects. TCRdb reprocessed the 5' RACE reads with MiXCR, giving one entry per CDR3 protein. Of around 50,000 distinct CDR3 sequences listed, around 13% were seen once; the top ten hold under 5%. This clonotype has a count of ten or more. The sequenced sample consisted of PBMCs. This TCR came from a male donor with HTLV-1-associated myelopathy (HAM/TSP).

The CDR3 spells CASSQDRDWAQYF. For the CDR3, the DNA is TGCGCCAGCAGCCAAGACAGGGACTGGGCGCAGTACTTC. This chain joins TRBV4-3 and TRBJ2-7; weak D call: TRBD2 (6 bases). Trimming stripped 0 bases from V and 9 bases from J, with 12 bases between. The CDR3 has 13 amino acids. In germline, CDR1 is LGHNA, CDR2 YSLEER.